This T cell receptor beta chain was sequenced during a study of cytomegalovirus exposure and HLA in healthy donors (dated by TCRdb to about 2017). General notes on the study: An earlier analysis of 587 of the donors reported roughly 300 Gb of sequence data and 117 million unique TCR beta sequences from about 200 million T cells. The study profiled the T cell repertoires of hundreds of subjects by immunosequencing and related them to cytomegalovirus serostatus. Among about 400 genotyped donors of the cohort, an average of about 220,000 unique TCR beta nucleotide sequences was sequenced per donor, of which about 19% were non-productive. Both class I and class II loci were covered by HLA typing, at four-digit resolution. Rather than using new phenotypic data, the later analysis identified candidate immune exposures from TCR beta sequences and from how often those sequences occurred across donors. To predict cytomegalovirus infection status, the study brought together high-throughput TCR immunosequencing, statistical association of individual TCRs with disease status, and machine learning. Alongside the repertoire data, information on donor age, sex, ethnicity and CMV serostatus was compiled. In addition to the first cohort of around 670 subjects, a separate validation cohort of approximately 110 different subjects was used. The genetic ancestry cluster associated with self-reported Caucasian donors included approximately 85% of the approximately 400 genotyped donors. Typing coverage differed by locus: A, B, C, DRB1 and DQB1 were typed in about 620-630 donors, DQA1 in about 510, DPA1 in approximately 600, and DPB1 in around 490. An early release covering about 600 HLA-typed donors comprised about 320 gigabases of sequencing data and tens of millions of unique TCR sequences. Every repertoire in the discovery cohort had been generated on one and the same sequencing platform. A later genetic analysis used genome-wide SNP genotypes for about three fifths of the 666 donors, treating that subset as a discovery cohort. The study was designed to test whether signatures of past pathogen exposure could be identified by cataloging public T cell receptors. An earlier analysis of several hundred of the donors used high-throughput TCR beta sequencing to judge whether each TCR beta V gene segment behaved as functional or pseudogenic. A later analysis re-analyzed previously published TCR beta repertoires from 600 to 850 donors and added high-resolution HLA genotyping to study TCR occurrence patterns. A handful of DR-DQ haplotypes were handled as single units for association and clustering because linkage in the cohort was strong. Overall study results and their limits: In an earlier analysis of approximately 590 of the donors, most TCR beta V segments were observed in productive rearrangements about 87% or about 30% of the time, broadly matching IMGT annotations. According to a later analysis, most CMV-associated TCR beta chains appeared to be HLA-restricted, and the HLA associations seemed to be driven largely by CMV exposure. A later analysis found that HLA-associated TCR beta chains were more clonally expanded and had lower generation probabilities than equally common non-associated chains. The cohort was sequenced for TCR beta chains only, and without alpha or paired-chain data the features that could be detected were limited. Because counts were too low, about 18 rarely observed V segments, including chromosome 9 orphons, were excluded from the earlier analysis of 587 of the donors. V-gene and J-gene trimming of TCR beta chains was associated with a missense DCLRE1C variant in a later genetic analysis, and the association was replicated in an independent cohort. According to a later analysis, parvovirus B19, influenza, CMV and Epstein-Barr virus appeared linked to several top co-occurrence clusters. Three of the identified cytomegalovirus-associated TCR beta chains were confirmed in vitro to be specific for cytomegalovirus antigens. Because the 87-base-pair reads could not distinguish some IMGT-functional V segments, including TRBV6-2 and TRBV6-3, those segments were excluded. A later analysis associated 15,000 to 20,000 TCR beta sequences with specific HLA alleles at a false discovery rate of 0.05. Cytomegalovirus status was reported to be diagnosed by the classifier with high specificity and sensitivity in both the original and validation cohorts. Linkage disequilibrium might explain the correlated functional status among segregating V segments, but an unknown experimental factor could not be ruled out. Roughly uniform sequencing depth across donors was assumed in presence/absence analyses, although this assumption may not hold. A further reported finding was that TCR beta sequences accurately predicted the HLA-A and HLA-B alleles for most subjects in the first cohort. CMV serostatus was the only immune exposure information available for the cohort. According to the authors, the approach could potentially be generalized to other disease states and immunological phenotypes. When HLA alleles, especially DR and DQ, strongly co-occurred, attributing TCR associations to individual alleles was difficult. The study gave a list of over 150 TCR beta chains associated with cytomegalovirus. Because HLA typing was unavailable for some donors at each locus, only the typed subset was used in association tests. The sequencing pipeline was judged likely to have produced a cluster of highly shared sequence variants as a technical artifact. Most TCR sequences were observed very rarely across donors, whereas some public TCRs were present in many individuals. According to a later genetic analysis, donors in an Asian-associated ancestry cluster had fewer N-insertions in productive TCRs than the approximately 700-donor mean. In a later analysis, TCR association rates were found to vary across HLA loci, with the most associated TCRs seen for DRB1 alleles and the fewest for HLA-C alleles.

Preparation of the library involved the immunoSEQ multiplex PCR assay. The multiplex PCR relied on a mix of 60 forward primers for TCR Vbeta segments and 13 reverse primers for TCR Jbeta segments. A multiplex PCR assay on genomic DNA amplified the CDR3 region of rearranged TCR beta genes. Amplified TCR beta libraries were sequenced as 87-base-pair reads on the Illumina HiSeq System. Concerning the study's data processing: Across the 600 to 700 repertoires, a later analysis counted around 80 million unique TCR beta chains, roughly 11 million of which were shared by at least two donors. A nearest-neighbor algorithm error-corrected the raw reads and collapsed the reads into unique sequences, merging closely related sequences to remove PCR and sequencing errors. To assign V, D and J gene segments, CDR3 sequences were aligned to IMGT reference sequences. For a sequence to be retained, at least a six-nucleotide match to both a V gene segment and a J gene segment was required. A rearrangement counted as productive if the CDR3 had no stop codons and remained in frame with V and J, and every other rearrangement counted as non-productive. CDR3 was defined according to IMGT convention as the region running from the second conserved V-encoded cysteine to the conserved J-encoded phenylalanine. The earlier analysis of about 620 of the donors excluded sequences that lacked an unambiguous match to a single V gene segment. In an earlier analysis of approximately 590 of the donors, a V segment was called functional when productive rearrangements were above 56.7%, and segregating when the standard deviation between donors exceeded 5%. To diagnose cytomegalovirus status from the catalog of TCR beta chain sequences, a statistical classification framework was built. A later analysis assigned V and J genes by comparing TCR nucleotide sequences with IMGT/GENE-DB human TR gene sequences. In a later analysis, CDR3 sequences and most-parsimonious VDJ recombination scenarios were assigned using the TCRdist pipeline. In a later analysis, each TCR beta chain was defined by its CDR3 amino acid sequence together with its V-gene family, and reads without a unique V-gene family were excluded. A later analysis removed 550 to 650 highly shared, low-generation-probability nucleotide sequences to deal with suspected cross-contamination and a sequencing artifact. In a later analysis, a clonal expansion index for each public chain was calculated from normalized within-repertoire ranks of inferred template counts. A later analysis computed generation probabilities with a VDJ recombination model fitted to out-of-frame rearrangements, and checked the results against IGoR. In a later analysis, hypergeometric tests were used to score TCR-TCR, TCR-HLA and TCR-CMV co-occurrence, with a repertoire-size bias correction applied to TCR pairs. In a later analysis, false discovery rates were estimated by permuting HLA or CMV assignments 20 times. A later analysis grouped co-occurring TCRs with DBSCAN, adding TCRdist sequence similarity when clustering within HLA-allele-positive subsets. Repertoires with fewer than 30,000 or more than 120,000 public chains, plus five repertoires with anomalous nucleotide sharing, were excluded from co-occurrence clustering. As stored in TCRdb, this immuneACCESS dataset retains in-frame rearrangements with V and J assigned. A fraction of the clones does not appear; measured against another copy, unresolved V genes explain less than half of the discrepancy, and the remainder lacks a known reason. Clonal size and the V and J genes are those of that table, whereas D and trimming came from the DNA. Across this sample there are 50,000 or so clones, with over 60% seen only once. The ten largest clonotypes hold around 9.1% of the sample.

Details on this clone: No antigen is known for it. No base-level quality is on record; no much larger clone is a single base apart.

Trimming at the junction amounts to 6 bases on V and 2 bases on J, and the germline ends lie 14 bases apart. Including cysteine and phenylalanine, the CDR3 has 15 amino acids. The kept DNA is CDR3 alone, 45 bases in frame from the first base. Via the germline V gene (reference sequence), CDR1 is WNHNN and CDR2 SYGVQD. The cohort comprised 710 or so healthy bone marrow donors. At the time of sampling, every cohort member was nominally healthy, though immune exposures that went unrecorded were likely present. The donor was CMV seronegative and was included in the group of a few hundred seronegative cohort members. Every donor gave a peripheral blood sample, and the peripheral blood mononuclear cells from that sample were used for TCR beta sequencing. Genomic DNA extraction from the blood cell samples was performed with the Qiagen DNeasy Blood Extraction Kit.

The chain joins TRBV10-1 to TRBJ2-1; the D gene is perhaps TRBD2, on 6 matching bases. This TCR derives from a woman aged 45-65 years in good health and CMV-seronegative. Input material: PBMCs. The bases read TGCGCCAGCAGAGCCAGCGGGTCCCCCTACAATGAGCAGTTCTTC. Its protein reads: CASRASGSPYNEQFF.